These T cell receptor beta chains were read from a single sample in a study of CD8 T cells in Susac syndrome. TCRdb re-derived calls from the immunoSEQ multiplex PCR reads in MiXCR, one entry per CDR3 protein. The profile covers tens of thousands of distinct CDR3 sequences, with 95% to 97% appearing a single time and about 0.39% taken by the ten largest. Input material: CD8+ T cells from PBMCs. All receptors come from a human donor with Susac syndrome. The CDR3 runs from the conserved cysteine through the conserved F or W. A D gene is named only where the DNA matches it firmly. Size tells how often a clone was seen (once, few, many) or the class of an expanded clone, and some rows leave it out.

D gene	clone size	J gene	V gene	CDR3 protein	CDR3 DNA
NA	NA	TRBJ1-2	TRBV20-1	CWLGDGYTF	TGCTGGCTTGGGGATGGCTACACCTTC
NA	NA	TRBJ2-1	TRBV30	CAWSLAAVVSYNEQFF	TGTGCCTGGAGTCTCGCTGCCGTTGTATCCTACAATGAGCAGTTCTTC
TRBD2	NA	TRBJ2-3	TRBV29-1	CSVGRTSGRSDTQYF	TGCAGCGTGGGAAGGACTAGCGGGAGATCTGATACGCAGTATTTT
NA	once	TRBJ2-2	TRBV9	CASSEAGELFF	TGTGCCAGCAGCGAGGCCGGGGAGCTGTTTTTT
NA	once	TRBJ2-7	TRBV4-3	CASSQDWDDEQYF	TGCGCCAGCAGCCAAGATTGGGACGACGAGCAGTACTTC
NA	NA	TRBJ2-1	TRBV18	CASSPEKALYNEQFF	TGTGCCAGCTCACCGGAGAAGGCTCTCTACAATGAGCAGTTCTTC
NA	NA	TRBJ2-7	TRBV6-5	CASSVGPVGYEQYF	TGTGCCAGCAGCGTTGGACCGGTCGGCTACGAGCAGTACTTC
TRBD1	NA	TRBJ2-1	TRBV27	CASSSTGHGDEQFF	TGTGCCAGCAGTTCGACAGGGCATGGGGATGAGCAGTTCTTC
NA	NA	TRBJ2-5	TRBV15	CATSRVGFIQETQYF	TGTGCCACCAGCAGAGTCGGATTCATTCAAGAGACCCAGTACTTC
NA	NA	TRBJ2-1	TRBV5-6	CASSLGQGGNEQFF	TGTGCCAGCAGCTTGGGACAGGGAGGGAATGAGCAGTTCTTC
TRBD2	NA	TRBJ2-3	TRBV15	CATSRDGGRAGDTQYF	TGTGCCACCAGCAGAGATGGCGGGAGGGCAGGAGATACGCAGTATTTT
NA	once	TRBJ1-1	TRBV7-2	CASSLAHDSPEAFF	TGTGCCAGCAGCTTAGCGCACGATAGCCCTGAAGCTTTCTTT
TRBD1	NA	TRBJ2-7	TRBV29-1	CSVEADRAYEQYF	TGCAGCGTTGAAGCGGACAGGGCCTACGAGCAGTACTTC
NA	once	TRBJ2-1	TRBV20-1	CSAPGNRPYNEQFF	TGCAGTGCTCCCGGGAACAGGCCTTACAATGAGCAGTTCTTC
TRBD2	NA	TRBJ2-7	TRBV29-1	CSASGSGREQYF	TGCAGCGCTAGCGGGAGTGGTCGCGAGCAGTACTTC
NA	NA	TRBJ1-1	TRBV28	CASSGAGGRLNTEAFF	TGTGCCAGCAGCGGGGCTGGAGGGCGGTTGAACACTGAAGCTTTCTTT